This T cell receptor (beta chain) was documented in a study of CD4 T cells in relation to SARS-CoV-2 and coronaviruses. The CDR3 extends over 13 amino acids. Germline CDR1 SGHRS, CDR2 YFSETQ. Trimming took 2 bases from V and 6 from J, leaving 10 bases between them. The assay was immunoSEQ multiplex PCR, and TCRdb's table has in-frame clones only and misses some. This table has 35,000 or so clones, 75% to 85% appearing once. As regards this clone: The antigen is undetermined.

This clonotype was sampled from an adult with COVID-19. The chain employs TRBV5-1 and TRBJ2-3, with D unresolved. Sequenced: memory CD4+ T cells from PBMCs, cultured in vitro. CDR3: CASSFTTSDTQYF. CDR3 DNA: TGCGCCAGCAGCTTCACCACCTCCGATACGCAGTATTTT. Full variable domain (missing parts from reference TRBV5-1 and TRBJ2-3): KAGVTQTPRYLIKTRGQQVTLSCSPISGHRSVSWYQQTPGQGLQFLFEYFSETQRNKGNFPGRFSGRQFSNSRSEMNVSTLELGDSALYLCASSFTTSDTQYFGPGTRLTVL.